This TCR beta chain was captured by sequencing in a study of Ad26.COV2.S vaccination and SARS-CoV-2 variants. Data came from immunoSEQ multiplex PCR; TCRdb stores just in-frame clones and leaves some out. The table shows 350,000 to 500,000 clones, with around 90% occurring only once. Per germline, CDR1 LNHDA and CDR2 SQIVND (reference sequence). Trimming cost V 6 bases and J 4 bases; bases outside gene matches: 5. The CDR3 is made up of 14 amino acids. Treatment indicated: some 20 received Ad26.COV2.S at low or high dose, single or two shots; 5 received placebo; per-sample allocation not given. Following the first vaccine or placebo injection, samples were taken on day 63.

The TCR was taken from a person aged 18-65 years who received the Ad26.COV2.S COVID-19 vaccine or a placebo. The chain combines TRBV19 with TRBJ1-3, with 8 bases aligning to TRBD1. The sequencing here drew on peripheral blood, taken in a trial of Ad26.COV2.S vaccine versus placebo. The CDR3 here is CASRPTGEGNTIYF. The DNA for the CDR3 is TGTGCCAGTAGACCGACAGGGGAAGGAAACACCATATATTTT.